This T cell receptor beta chain was sequenced during a study of cytomegalovirus exposure and HLA in healthy donors. Comment on this clone: No antigen is known for it.

Primers for the PCR totalled 60 Vbeta and 13 Jbeta. Generated by immunoSEQ multiplex PCR, the TCRdb table keeps only in-frame clones and is missing some. The sample includes 200,000 to 250,000 clones, roughly 84% of them seen just once. General study points: Later, an analysis found that common viral pathogens appeared to be linked with several of the most significant clusters. When a later analysis was performed, an Asian-associated ancestry cluster reportedly had fewer N-insertions than the roughly 700-donor mean. The HLA-A and HLA-B alleles of most subjects were reportedly predicted accurately from TCR beta sequences.

This CDR3 spans 16 amino acids. V trimming: 0 bases; J trimming: 6 bases; junction bases outside the gene matches: 2. Per the germline V gene, CDR1 is SNHLY and CDR2 is FYNNEI. This chain connects TRBV2 to TRBJ2-3; 14 bases fit TRBD2. The sequence came from a human donor in good health. Sequencing was performed on PBMCs. The CDR3 nucleotides are TGTGCCAGCAGTGAAGCATGGACTAGCGGGAGGGATACGCAGTATTTT. Protein: CASSEAWTSGRDTQYF.